This is a list of T cell receptor beta chains from one sample in a study of blood T cell repertoires in COVID-19. This table comes from immunoSEQ multiplex PCR, and its TCRdb copy is limited to in-frame clones, with some not included. The sample records 200,000 to 250,000 clones, 86% being singletons. The sequenced sample was peripheral blood. The receptor source for this set is a man aged 30 to 45 who had recovered from COVID-19. CDR3s include the opening cysteine and the closing phenylalanine or tryptophan. A D gene is named only where the DNA matches it firmly. A row's size may be missing; if present it is once, few, many or a size class.

j_call | clone_size | v_call | d_call | cdr3_nt | cdr3_aa
TRBJ2-1 | - | TRBV5-1 | TRBD2 | TGCGCCAGCAGCTGGGCTAGCGGGGGGGCTGTCAATGAGCAGTTCTTC | CASSWASGGAVNEQFF
TRBJ1-6 | - | TRBV6-4 | - | TGTGCCAGCAGTGACTCGCAACAGGGTTCGTCACCCCTCCACTTT | CASSDSQQGSSPLHF
TRBJ1-2 | - | TRBV5-4 | - | TGTGCCAGCAGCGACGGGATTTTGGTTGGTTATGGCTACACCTTC | CASSDGILVGYGYTF
TRBJ2-7 | - | TRBV5-1 | TRBD1 | TGCGCCAGCTCCCAGGAGGACAGGGGGTTCTACGAGCAGTACTTC | CASSQEDRGFYEQYF
TRBJ1-4 | - | TRBV4-2 | - | TGTGCCAGCAGCCAAGGGAGGAAGACTAATGAAAAACTGTTTTTT | CASSQGRKTNEKLFF
TRBJ2-7 | - | TRBV11-3 | - | TGTGCCAGCAGCTTAGGGAGGGGCGTAACCTACGAGCAGTACTTC | CASSLGRGVTYEQYF
TRBJ1-5 | - | TRBV19 | - | TGTGCCAGTAGTATAGTAAATCAGCCCCAGCATTTT | CASSIVNQPQHF
TRBJ2-2 | once | TRBV5-1 | - | TGCGCCAGCAGCTTGGAAGGGCCGGCGAGGGCCGGGGAGCTGTTTTTT | CASSLEGPARAGELFF
TRBJ2-3 | - | TRBV30 | TRBD2 | TGTGCCTGGAGTGTACTGAGTTTTAGCGGGGGGTCCTCGAGCACAGATACGCAGTATTTT | CAWSVLSFSGGSSSTDTQYF
TRBJ2-6 | once | TRBV3-1/TRBV3-2 | - | TGTGCCAGCAGCCAAGATCCAAGGCAGGGCCCTGGGGCCAACGTCCTGACTTTC | CASSQDPRQGPGANVLTF
TRBJ1-1 | - | TRBV3-1/TRBV3-2 | - | TGTGCCAGCAGCCAAGTAAGGGGCGACACTGAAGCTTTCTTT | CASSQVRGDTEAFF
TRBJ1-6 | - | TRBV7-2 | TRBD1 | TGTGCCAGCAGCTTAACAGGGGGCTATAACAATTCACCCCTCCACTTT | CASSLTGGYNNSPLHF
TRBJ1-1 | - | TRBV19 | - | TGTGCCAGTAAGGTTGACAGCTATGTCGCTGAAGCTTTCTTT | CASKVDSYVAEAFF
TRBJ2-3 | - | TRBV14 | TRBD2 | TGTGCCAGCAGCCGGGGACTAGCGGGGTGGACAGATACGCAGTATTTT | CASSRGLAGWTDTQYF
TRBJ2-4 | - | TRBV6-6 | - | TGTGCCAGCAAGGGGCTAGCCAAAAACATTCAGTACTTC | CASKGLAKNIQYF
TRBJ2-4 | - | TRBV25-1 | - | TGTGCCAGCAGTGCACCGTTCGGGATAGCCAAAAACATTCAGTACTTC | CASSAPFGIAKNIQYF
TRBJ1-1 | - | TRBV7-6 | - | TGTGCCAGCAGCCAAGCACAGGGAAGGAACGCTTTCTTT | CASSQAQGRNAFF
TRBJ1-2 | few | TRBV6-5 | - | TGTGCCAGCAGTTACTCGGGGGGGCGAAACTATGGCTACACCTTC | CASSYSGGRNYGYTF
TRBJ2-3 | - | TRBV5-4 | TRBD2 | TGTGCCAGCAGCATAGAAGGGACTAGCAAAAAGGATACGCAGTATTTT | CASSIEGTSKKDTQYF
TRBJ2-7 | - | TRBV5-8 | - | TGTGCCAGCAGCTCCAGGATATTCCCTGATTACGAGCAGTACTTC | CASSSRIFPDYEQYF
TRBJ2-3 | medium-sized | TRBV24-1 | - | TGTGCCACCAGTGATTTGCTTTCAGGAGATACGCAGTATTTT | CATSDLLSGDTQYF
TRBJ2-3 | - | TRBV7-2 | - | TGTGCCAGCAGCTTAATAGGGGGGGGCCTGACAGATACGCAGTATTTT | CASSLIGGGLTDTQYF
TRBJ1-2 | few | TRBV5-1 | TRBD1 | TGCGCCAGCAGCCCAGGACAGGGCGGTGTCTACACCTTC | CASSPGQGGVYTF
TRBJ1-2 | - | TRBV9 | TRBD1 | TGTGCCAGCAGCGTAGGGGGACAGGGCGCCTATGGCTACACCTTC | CASSVGGQGAYGYTF
TRBJ1-3 | few | TRBV7-2 | - | TGTGCCAGCAGCTTAGTCTCAGCGGTCGACTCCATATATTTT | CASSLVSAVDSIYF
TRBJ1-6 | - | TRBV14 | TRBD1 | TGTGCCAGCAGCCAAATGGCGGGACAGTATAATTCACCCCTCCACTTT | CASSQMAGQYNSPLHF
TRBJ2-6 | - | TRBV5-4 | TRBD2 | TGTGCCAGCAGCTCTAAAGCGGGGGGGCAGGTTGGGGCCAACGTCCTGACTTTC | CASSSKAGGQVGANVLTF
TRBJ2-3 | - | TRBV5-5 | TRBD2 | TGTGCCAGCAGCTGGGGACTAGTTGGTACAGATACGCAGTATTTT | CASSWGLVGTDTQYF
TRBJ1-5 | once | TRBV10-3 | - | TGTGCCATCAGTGAGGTAGGAGATAGCAATCAGCCCCAGCATTTT | CAISEVGDSNQPQHF
TRBJ1-1 | few | TRBV2 | - | TGTGCCAGCAGTGGGGGGGGAACTGAAGCTTTCTTT | CASSGGGTEAFF
TRBJ1-1 | - | TRBV7-2 | TRBD1 | TGTGCCAGCAGCTCGCGAACGTTGACAGGGGTTCACACTGAAGCTTTCTTT | CASSSRTLTGVHTEAFF
TRBJ2-5 | - | TRBV10-3 | - | TGTGCCATCAAAACAGGCCAGGGGCAAGAGACCCAGTACTTC | CAIKTGQGQETQYF
TRBJ2-7 | - | TRBV27 | - | TGTGCCAGCAGGGGAGGAGGGGACGAGCAGTACTTC | CASRGGGDEQYF
TRBJ1-2 | once | TRBV14 | - | TGTGCCAGCAGCCAGAACAGGGCTTCTAACTATGGCTACACCTTC | CASSQNRASNYGYTF
TRBJ1-6 | - | TRBV3-1/TRBV3-2 | - | TGTGCCAGCAGCCCCCCCCCGGGGAGGGTAAATAATTCACCCCTCCACTTT | CASSPPPGRVNNSPLHF
TRBJ2-2 | - | TRBV3-1/TRBV3-2 | - | TGTGCCAGCAGGGTAAGGGGCAACACCGGGGAGCTGTTTTTT | CASRVRGNTGELFF
TRBJ2-3 | - | TRBV29-1 | - | TGCAGCGTAGGAGGGGTCCTGCTTCTCCTGCAAGATACGCAGTATTTT | CSVGGVLLLLQDTQYF
TRBJ2-7 | - | TRBV7-2 | TRBD1 | TGTGCCAGCAGCTTAGTTTTTGGGACAGGGAACGAGCAGTACTTC | CASSLVFGTGNEQYF
TRBJ2-1 | - | TRBV6-5 | TRBD1 | TGTGCCAGCTCCGACAGGGGGCCGGATGAGCAGTTCTTC | CASSDRGPDEQFF